This T cell receptor (beta chain) derives from a study of T cells in localized non-small cell lung cancer. In this sample, this clone turned up a few times. Between the trimmed V and J ends, which lost 5 bases and 7 bases, there was a span of 9 bases. Germline V lookup: CDR1 SEHNR, CDR2 FQNEAQ (reference sequence). The CDR3 runs 13 residues. Profiled with immunoSEQ multiplex PCR; TCRdb holds only in-frame clones, not every one. The sample has more than 15,000 clones; about 85% are singletons. The receptor was derived from a male donor aged 60 or over with stage I lung adenocarcinoma. V is TRBV7-9 and J is TRBJ2-6; D remains ambiguous. Sequenced here: peripheral blood, sampled before any cancer treatment. Written as DNA, the CDR3 is TGTGCCAGCAGCCAACACGGAGCCAACGTCCTGACTTTC. Protein: CASSQHGANVLTF.